This T cell receptor beta chain was identified during a study of blood T cell repertoires in COVID-19. Individuals aged about 18 to 90 years were recruited from 20 to 25 US areas. The study counted Cohort 3 donors as recovered given two negative PCRs, clearance, or symptom resolution. Generated by immunoSEQ multiplex PCR, the TCRdb table keeps only in-frame clones and is missing some. The sample contains fewer than 400,000 clones, roughly 90% of which appear only once. V lost 7 bases and J lost 2, with 9 bases in between. This CDR3 has 13 residues. From germline, CDR1 is MNHEY and CDR2 SVGAGI. This clonotype was sampled from a woman in her late teens or twenties who had recovered from COVID-19. V usage is TRBV6-5 and J usage is TRBJ2-1, with a tentative D call TRBD1 (6 bases). The specimen sequenced was PBMCs or T cells enriched from blood (not recorded which). The CDR3 reads CASKQGPYNEQFF. CDR3 in DNA: TGTGCCAGCAAACAGGGCCCCTACAATGAGCAGTTCTTC.